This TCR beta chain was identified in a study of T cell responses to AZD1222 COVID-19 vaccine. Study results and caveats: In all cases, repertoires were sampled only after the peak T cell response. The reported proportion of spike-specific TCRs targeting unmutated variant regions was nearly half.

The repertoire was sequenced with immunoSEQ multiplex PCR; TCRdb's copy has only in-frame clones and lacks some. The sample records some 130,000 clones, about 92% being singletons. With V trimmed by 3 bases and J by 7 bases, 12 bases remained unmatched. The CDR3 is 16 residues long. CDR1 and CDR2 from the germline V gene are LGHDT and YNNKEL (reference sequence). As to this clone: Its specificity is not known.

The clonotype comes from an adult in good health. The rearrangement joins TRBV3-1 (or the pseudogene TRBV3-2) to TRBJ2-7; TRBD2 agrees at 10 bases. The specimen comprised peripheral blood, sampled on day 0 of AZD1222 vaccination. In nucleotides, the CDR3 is TGTGCCAGCAGCCATAAGAGAGCGGGAGGGCTGAATGAGCAGTACTTC. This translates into CASSHKRAGGLNEQYF.